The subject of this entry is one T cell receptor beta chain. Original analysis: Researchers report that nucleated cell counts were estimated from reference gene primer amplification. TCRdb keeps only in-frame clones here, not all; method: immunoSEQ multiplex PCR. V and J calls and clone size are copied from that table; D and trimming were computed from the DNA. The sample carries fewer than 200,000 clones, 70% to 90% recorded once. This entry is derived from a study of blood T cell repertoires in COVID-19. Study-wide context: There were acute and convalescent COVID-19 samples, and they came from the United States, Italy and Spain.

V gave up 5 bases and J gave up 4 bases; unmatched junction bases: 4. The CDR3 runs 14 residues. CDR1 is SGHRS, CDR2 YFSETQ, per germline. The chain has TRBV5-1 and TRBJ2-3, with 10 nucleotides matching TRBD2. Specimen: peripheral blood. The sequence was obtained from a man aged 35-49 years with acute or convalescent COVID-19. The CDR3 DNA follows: TGCGCCAGCAGGCCAGCGGGGGGGCCAGATACGCAGTATTTT. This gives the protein CASRPAGGPDTQYF.